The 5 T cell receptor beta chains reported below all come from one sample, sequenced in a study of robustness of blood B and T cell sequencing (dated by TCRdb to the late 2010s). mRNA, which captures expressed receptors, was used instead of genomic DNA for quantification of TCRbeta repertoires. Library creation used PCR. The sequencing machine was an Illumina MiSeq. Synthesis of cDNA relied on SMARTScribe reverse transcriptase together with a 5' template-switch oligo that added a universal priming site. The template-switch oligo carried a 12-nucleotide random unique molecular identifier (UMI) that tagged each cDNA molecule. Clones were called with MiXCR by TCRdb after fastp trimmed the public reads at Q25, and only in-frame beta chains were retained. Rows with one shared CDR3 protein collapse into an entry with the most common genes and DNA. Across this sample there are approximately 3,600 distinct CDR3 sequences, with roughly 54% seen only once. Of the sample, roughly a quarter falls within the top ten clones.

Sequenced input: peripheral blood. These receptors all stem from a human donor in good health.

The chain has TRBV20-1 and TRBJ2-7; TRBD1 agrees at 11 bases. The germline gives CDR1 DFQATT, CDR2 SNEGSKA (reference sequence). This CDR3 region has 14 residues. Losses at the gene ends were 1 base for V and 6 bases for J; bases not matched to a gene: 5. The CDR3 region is CSARVRTGGGEQYF. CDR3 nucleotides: TGCAGTGCTAGAGTAAGGACAGGGGGCGGCGAGCAGTACTTC.

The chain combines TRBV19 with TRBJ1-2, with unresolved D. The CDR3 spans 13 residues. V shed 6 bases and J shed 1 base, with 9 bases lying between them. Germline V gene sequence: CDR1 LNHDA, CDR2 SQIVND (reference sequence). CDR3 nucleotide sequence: TGTGCCAGTAGCCCGCTGGTTAACTATGGCTACACCTTC. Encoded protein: CASSPLVNYGYTF.

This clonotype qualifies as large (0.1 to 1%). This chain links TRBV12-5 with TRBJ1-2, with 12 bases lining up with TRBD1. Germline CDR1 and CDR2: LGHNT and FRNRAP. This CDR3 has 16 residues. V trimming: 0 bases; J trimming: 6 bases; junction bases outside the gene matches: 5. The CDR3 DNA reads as TGTGCTAGTGGTTTGGTTAGGGACAGGGGGCTAGATGGCTACACCTTC. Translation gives CASGLVRDRGLDGYTF.

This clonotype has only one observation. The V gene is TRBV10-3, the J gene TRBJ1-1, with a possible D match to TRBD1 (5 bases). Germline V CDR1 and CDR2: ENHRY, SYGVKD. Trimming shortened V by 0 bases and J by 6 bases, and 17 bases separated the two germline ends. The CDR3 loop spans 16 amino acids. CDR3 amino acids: CAISESFGGVFAEAFF. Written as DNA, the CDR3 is TGTGCCATCAGTGAGTCATTTGGAGGGGTTTTCGCTGAAGCTTTCTTT.

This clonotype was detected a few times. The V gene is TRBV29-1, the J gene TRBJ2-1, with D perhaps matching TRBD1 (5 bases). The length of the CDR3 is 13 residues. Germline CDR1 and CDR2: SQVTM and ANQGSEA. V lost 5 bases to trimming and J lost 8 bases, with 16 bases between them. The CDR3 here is CSVKAGKVDEQFF. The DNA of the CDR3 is TGCAGCGTTAAAGCAGGGAAGGTGGATGAGCAGTTCTTC.